The 21 T cell receptor beta chains below all came from one sample that was sequenced in a study of OX40 agonist ivuxolimab in advanced cancers. Only in-frame clones appear in the TCRdb table, and some are missing; sequencing was by immunoSEQ multiplex PCR. The sample records 73,000 or so clones, approximately 90% being singletons. This specimen was CD4+ or CD8+ T cells sorted from blood, taken in a trial of the OX40 agonist ivuxolimab. The receptors stem from an adult with an advanced solid tumor such as melanoma, head and neck, liver or kidney cancer.

The rearrangement links TRBV12-5 to TRBJ2-1; 13 bases fit TRBD2. Germline V gene lookup returns CDR1 LGHNT and CDR2 FRNRAP. The CDR3 runs 17 residues. V lost 5 bases, J lost 0 bases, and 4 bases stayed unmatched. The CDR3 region has the DNA TGTGCTAGTGGTGGGACTAGCGGGATGGGCTCCTACAATGAGCAGTTCTTC. Encoded protein: CASGGTSGMGSYNEQFF.

The chain uses TRBV29-1 and TRBJ1-1; D uncertain. Germline V gene data show CDR1 as SQVTM and CDR2 as ANQGSEA. Trimming stripped 4 bases from V and 0 bases from J, with 6 bases between. The CDR3 contains 12 residues. This CDR3 reads CSVASMNTEAFF. The CDR3 nucleotides read TGCAGCGTTGCGAGCATGAACACTGAAGCTTTCTTT.

V gene TRBV15 combines with J gene TRBJ2-5; D ambiguous. V was pared by 0 bases and J by 7 bases, with 6 bases between. The CDR3 contains 12 residues. Germline lookup yields CDR1 LNHNV and CDR2 YYDKDF (reference sequence). The CDR3: CATSRELVTQYF. The CDR3 region has the DNA TGTGCCACCAGCAGAGAGCTAGTGACCCAGTACTTC.

This clone was observed once. The CDR3 protein is CASSQGGYEQFF. The CDR3 DNA is TGCGCCAGCAGCCAAGGTGGTTATGAGCAGTTCTTC. This chain connects TRBV4-3 to TRBJ2-1, with D unclear. This CDR3 is built from 12 residues. The V gene lost 1 base and the J gene lost 8 bases, with 6 bases spanning the gap. CDR1 and CDR2 (germline): LGHNA, YSLEER.

This sequence joins TRBV19 and TRBJ2-7, with D perhaps TRBD1 (8 bases). The CDR3 has 17 amino acids. V lost 3 bases and J 7 bases, leaving 25 bases between the germline ends. Germline CDR1 and CDR2: LNHDA and SQIVND (reference sequence). CDR3 sequence: CASSISGPGQAFGEQYF. The CDR3 DNA reads as TGTGCCAGTAGTATTAGCGGGCCGGGACAGGCTTTTGGGGAGCAGTACTTC.

The V and J genes are TRBV28 and TRBJ1-5; 7 bases fit TRBD1. In germline, CDR1 is MDHEN, CDR2 SYDVKM. Trimming took 8 bases from V and 4 from J; bases not matched to a gene: 14. CDR3 length equals 16 residues. CDR3 amino acids: CASDDSGTEFNQPQHF. CDR3 sequence (DNA): TGTGCCAGCGACGACTCCGGGACAGAATTTAATCAGCCCCAGCATTTT.

This chain joins TRBV5-1 and TRBJ2-7; 9 bases are shared with TRBD2. This CDR3 comprises 16 residues. Trimming removed 0 bases from V and 3 bases from J; junction bases left unmatched: 7. Germline loops: CDR1 SGHRS, CDR2 YFSETQ. The chain's CDR3 is CASSLVPLAGIYEQYF. CDR3 bases: TGCGCCAGCAGCTTGGTCCCGCTAGCGGGAATCTACGAGCAGTACTTC. The full variable domain, rest sourced from reference TRBV5-1 and TRBJ2-7, is KAGVTQTPRYLIKTRGQQVTLSCSPISGHRSVSWYQQTPGQGLQFLFEYFSETQRNKGNFPGRFSGRQFSNSRSEMNVSTLELGDSALYLCASSLVPLAGIYEQYFGPGTRLTVT.

Here the CDR3 DNA reads TGTGCCAGTAGTTCCTCAGGGGGCCGGTATCTGAGCAATCAGCCCCAGCATTTT. This codes for CASSSSGGRYLSNQPQHF. The V gene is TRBV19, the J gene TRBJ1-5; 8 nucleotides match TRBD1. Germline lookup yields CDR1 LNHDA and CDR2 SQIVND (reference sequence). V shed 5 bases, J shed 1 base, and the junction held 13 bases outside the gene matches. The CDR3 has 18 amino acids.

This clone was observed once. This sequence joins TRBV11-3 and TRBJ2-7; D perhaps matches TRBD2 (6 bases). Trimming took off 5 bases at V and 2 bases at J, with 13 bases between the two ends. Germline V gene data show CDR1 as SGHNT and CDR2 as YENEEA. This CDR3 is built from 14 residues. The CDR3 loop is CASSPGTLTYEQYF. The CDR3 DNA reads as TGTGCCAGCAGCCCTGGGACTCTCACCTACGAGCAGTACTTC.

As DNA, the CDR3 is TGTGCCAGTAGTACTCGACAGGGCAATGAGCAGTTCTTC. Amino acid sequence: CASSTRQGNEQFF. The J gene is TRBJ2-1, the V gene TRBV19; TRBD1 agrees at 7 bases. Germline V gene data show CDR1 as LNHDA and CDR2 as SQIVND (reference sequence). The CDR3 totals 13 residues. The trim removed 4 bases at V and 6 bases at J, leaving 3 bases unmatched.

The chain has TRBV7-6 and TRBJ1-3, with a possible D match to TRBD1 (5 bases). There are 15 residues in the CDR3. The V gene lost 4 bases and the J gene lost 7 bases, with 17 bases spanning the gap. CDR1 is SGHVS, CDR2 FNYEAQ, per germline. The CDR3 DNA reads TGTGCCAGCAGCTCCTTCCCGCAGGGCGGGAACACCATATATTTT. Translation: CASSSFPQGGNTIYF.

V is TRBV4-1 and J is TRBJ1-5; TRBD1 matches at 8 bases. This CDR3 is built from 15 residues. CDR1 MGHRA and CDR2 YSYEKL come from the germline V gene. Germline trimming cut 4 bases from V and 5 bases from J; bases unmatched to any gene: 7. CDR3 loop: CASSLGPGGYQPQHF. The DNA of the CDR3 is TGCGCCAGCAGCCTCGGGCCAGGGGGCTATCAGCCCCAGCATTTT.

V gene TRBV2 combines with J gene TRBJ2-1; D not resolved. Germline loops: CDR1 SNHLY, CDR2 FYNNEI. Trimming left V 6 bases short and J 2 bases short, with 2 bases between. The CDR3 is 11 residues long. CDR3 nucleotide sequence: TGTGCCAGCAGCCCCTACAATGAGCAGTTCTTC. This gives the protein CASSPYNEQFF.

The genes are TRBV6-5 and TRBJ2-7; weak D call: TRBD1 (5 bases). Per germline, CDR1 MNHEY and CDR2 SVGAGI. Trimming pared 5 bases from V and 1 base from J, leaving 9 bases between. This CDR3 region has 13 residues. This CDR3 is CASSTQGSYEQYF. CDR3 DNA: TGTGCCAGCAGTACCCAGGGTTCCTACGAGCAGTACTTC.

The chain links TRBV9 to TRBJ2-1; possible D gene TRBD2, 6 bases. Germline CDR1 reads SGDLS; CDR2 reads YYNGEE. Trimming shortened V by 4 bases and J by 3 bases, and 11 bases separated the two germline ends. This CDR3 is 14 amino acids long. CDR3 protein: CASSREGLYNEQFF. Here the CDR3 DNA reads TGTGCCAGCAGCCGAGAGGGACTCTACAATGAGCAGTTCTTC.

This clone appeared once. The chain links TRBV5-5 to TRBJ2-1; D uncertain. Between the trimmed V and J ends, which lost 0 bases and 9 bases, there was a span of 16 bases. This CDR3 has 15 amino acids. The germline CDR1 and CDR2 sequences are SGHKS and YYEKEE (reference sequence). The CDR3 bases are TGTGCCAGCAGCTTGGCTTCGTTTGGTGGCAGTGAGCAGTTCTTC. Its translation is CASSLASFGGSEQFF.

The CDR3 reads CASSSPGTGVFSADTQYF. The CDR3 coding sequence is TGTGCCAGCAGCTCTCCCGGGACAGGGGTATTTTCGGCAGATACGCAGTATTTT. The genes are TRBV13 and TRBJ2-3; TRBD1 matches at 10 bases. CDR1 PRHDT and CDR2 FYEKMQ come from the germline V gene (reference sequence). Trimming took 4 bases from V and 4 from J; bases not matched to a gene: 14. CDR3 length: 18 amino acids.

The chain carries TRBV6-5 and TRBJ1-4; TRBD1 matches 7 bases. The CDR3 is made up of 15 amino acids. Trimming cost V 2 bases and J 8 bases; bases outside gene matches: 8. Germline CDR1 reads MNHEY; CDR2 reads SVGAGI. The CDR3 bases are TGTGCCAGCAGTTACCTTGAAGGGGGCAACGAAAAACTGTTTTTT. As protein: CASSYLEGGNEKLFF.

The count of this clone is one. V gene TRBV19 combines with J gene TRBJ2-5; 7 positions match TRBD2. Gene TRBJ2-7 matches the end of the DNA better, so the J call may be wrong. This CDR3 has 13 amino acids. Germline-derived CDR1 and CDR2 are LNHDA and SQIVND (reference sequence). The CDR3 region is CASSAGDSYEQYF. The CDR3, as DNA: TGTGCCAGTAGCGCGGGAGACTCCTACGAGCAGTACTTC.

The gene calls are TRBV10-1 and TRBJ1-3; a possible D gene is TRBD1 (5 bases). Germline values: CDR1 WNHNN, CDR2 SYGVQD (reference sequence). The V end lost 4 bases, the J end lost 3 bases, and 10 bases lay between the germline ends. The CDR3 covers 14 residues. The CDR3 loop is CASSVTRDGNTIYF. The CDR3 DNA follows: TGCGCCAGCAGTGTAACCAGGGATGGAAACACCATATATTTT.

In its sample, this clone was seen once. The genes are TRBV10-3 and TRBJ2-7; 10 bases align to TRBD2. Trimming took 3 bases from V and 5 from J; bases not matched to a gene: 7. This CDR3 is built from 15 residues. Germline V gene lookup returns CDR1 ENHRY and CDR2 SYGVKD. CDR3: CAISELAGSPHEQYF. The CDR3 bases are TGTGCCATCAGTGAACTAGCGGGATCCCCTCACGAGCAGTACTTC.